These 26 T cell receptor beta chains share one sample of origin, sequenced in a study of cytomegalovirus exposure and HLA in healthy donors. It was with 60 Vbeta and 13 Jbeta primers that the PCR ran. TCRdb keeps only in-frame clones here, not all; method: immunoSEQ multiplex PCR. The sample lists 100,000 or so clones; about four fifths were seen once. Sequencing was done on a sample of PBMCs. The source is a man between 18 and 29 years old in good health and CMV-seronegative.

This chain links TRBV5-1 with TRBJ1-2; possible D gene TRBD1, 5 bases. CDR3 length equals 13 residues. The ends were cut back, 4 bases at V and 1 base at J, with 8 bases in the middle. Per the germline V gene, CDR1 is SGHRS and CDR2 is YFSETQ. This chain's CDR3 is CASSPDNNYGYTF. DNA of the CDR3: TGCGCCAGCAGCCCGGACAATAACTATGGCTACACCTTC.

The rearrangement joins TRBV7-6 to TRBJ2-2; D ambiguous. Trimming took off 1 base at V and 5 bases at J, with 8 bases between the two ends. The germline CDR1 and CDR2 sequences are SGHVS and FNYEAQ. The CDR3 covers 14 residues. The CDR3 DNA reads TGTGCCAGCAGCTTAGTGCGTACTACCGGGGAGCTGTTTTTT. This translates into CASSLVRTTGELFF.

J is TRBJ1-2 and V is TRBV19; 7 bases line up with TRBD1. CDR3 length: 17 amino acids. With 7 bases clipped from V and 6 bases from J, the junction kept 20 bases outside the gene matches. Germline V gene lookup returns CDR1 LNHDA and CDR2 SQIVND (reference sequence). The DNA of the CDR3 is TGTGCCAGTATCGGGAAGACTACAGGGGCCAGATGGGATGGCTACACCTTC. It is translated as CASIGKTTGARWDGYTF. The variable domain in full, completed from reference TRBV19 and TRBJ1-2, reads DGGITQSPKYLFRKEGQNVTLSCEQNLNHDAMYWYRQDPGQGLRLIYYSQIVNDFQKGDIAEGYSVSREKKESFPLTVTSAQKNPTAFYLCASIGKTTGARWDGYTFGSGTRLTVV.

In DNA, the CDR3 is TGTGCCAGCAGCTTATCGGGACAGCCCCTCACTGAAGCTTTCTTT. This encodes CASSLSGQPLTEAFF. This sequence joins TRBV7-2 and TRBJ1-1, with 7 bases identical to TRBD1. CDR1 and CDR2 from the germline V gene are SGHTA and FQGNSA. V lost 2 bases and J lost 4; bases outside the gene matches: 7. This CDR3 comprises 15 residues. Using reference TRBV7-2 and TRBJ1-1 for the parts outside the CDR3, the full variable domain is GAGVSQSPSNKVTEKGKDVELRCDPISGHTALYWYRQSLGQGLEFLIYFQGNSAPDKSGLPSDRFSAERTGGSVSTLTIQRTQQEDSAVYLCASSLSGQPLTEAFFGQGTRLTVV.

The gene calls are TRBV13 and TRBJ2-5; D is unclear. Germline V gene sequence: CDR1 PRHDT, CDR2 FYEKMQ (reference sequence). The CDR3 spans 13 residues. With 2 bases removed from V and 2 bases from J, the gap between germline ends came to 6 bases. CDR3 residues: CASSLLPQETQYF. CDR3 in DNA: TGTGCCAGCAGCTTACTACCTCAAGAGACCCAGTACTTC. Drawing the rest from reference TRBV13 and TRBJ2-5, the complete variable domain is AAGVIQSPRHLIKEKRETATLKCYPIPRHDTVYWYQQGPGQDPQFLISFYEKMQSDKGSIPDRFSAQQFSDYHSELNMSSLELGDSALYFCASSLLPQETQYFGPGTRLLVL.

This clone was seen only once. The chain employs TRBV10-2 and TRBJ2-5, with 7 bases lining up with TRBD2. V shed 1 base and J 9 bases; nucleotides not matched to a gene: 8. The CDR3 extends over 14 amino acids. Germline lookup yields CDR1 WSHSY and CDR2 SAAADI. Here the CDR3 reads CASSELSGAGAQYF. The CDR3 region has the DNA TGCGCCAGCAGTGAGTTAAGCGGGGCCGGGGCCCAGTACTTC.

This chain uses TRBV30 with TRBJ1-2; D remains ambiguous. Per germline, CDR1 GTSNPN and CDR2 SVGIG (reference sequence). The CDR3 loop spans 14 amino acids. V gave up 1 base and J gave up 8 bases, with 17 bases separating them. CDR3 bases: TGTGCCTGGAGTGCTCCTTTCAGGATAAGAGGCTACACCTTC. It codes for CAWSAPFRIRGYTF.

The chain recombines TRBV19 with TRBJ1-1; D is unclear. Germline V CDR1 and CDR2: LNHDA, SQIVND (reference sequence). Trimming took 1 base from V and 0 from J, leaving 9 bases between them. This CDR3 contains 15 residues. The CDR3 DNA follows: TGTGCCAGTAGTATAGGGAGGACCCTGAACACTGAAGCTTTCTTT. It translates to CASSIGRTLNTEAFF.

This clone has only a few counts. The genes are TRBV10-3 and TRBJ2-1; TRBD1 matches 8 bases. CDR3 length equals 13 residues. V was clipped by 7 bases and J by 9 bases; unmatched bases: 8. CDR1 and CDR2 from the germline V gene are ENHRY and SYGVKD. The CDR3 is CAITRAGGCEQFF. Here the CDR3 DNA reads TGTGCCATCACAAGGGCAGGGGGCTGTGAGCAGTTCTTC.

This chain links TRBV29-1 with TRBJ1-2; TRBD1 matches 9 bases. The trim removed 2 bases at V and 4 bases at J, leaving 20 bases unmatched. The CDR3 spans 19 residues. Germline values: CDR1 SQVTM, CDR2 ANQGSEA. In nucleotides, the CDR3 is TGCAGCGTTGAAATTTACCTGGCTCTTCGTACAGGGGGCGGCTATGGCTACACCTTC. It codes for CSVEIYLALRTGGGYGYTF.

The V call is TRBV30, the J call TRBJ1-2, with a tentative D call TRBD1 (5 bases). V lost 5 bases and J 8 bases, leaving 15 bases between the germline ends. CDR1 and CDR2 from the germline V gene are GTSNPN and SVGIG (reference sequence). The CDR3 runs 12 residues. The CDR3 protein is CAWWAGSGGYTF. CDR3 DNA: TGTGCCTGGTGGGCAGGGTCTGGCGGCTACACCTTC.

This rearrangement joins TRBV20-1 to TRBJ1-1; D ambiguous. V was clipped by 8 bases and J by 1 base, with 8 bases between them. Germline lookup yields CDR1 DFQATT and CDR2 SNEGSKA (reference sequence). This CDR3 has 11 residues. The CDR3 DNA is TGCAGTATCGAGGAGAACACTGAAGCTTTCTTT. This sequence encodes CSIEENTEAFF.

As concerns this clone: Other DNA sequences within the sample encode an identical CDR3. The chain employs TRBV27 and TRBJ2-7, with D perhaps TRBD2 (6 bases). V dropped 3 bases and J dropped 7 bases, with 10 bases sitting between them. CDR3 length: 12 amino acids. Germline V CDR1 and CDR2: MNHEY, SMNVEV (reference sequence). CDR3 sequence reads: CASSFLGREQYF. CDR3 nucleotides: TGTGCCAGCAGTTTCTTGGGGAGGGAGCAGTACTTC.

The V and J genes are TRBV27 and TRBJ2-5; no firm D call. CDR3 size: 13 residues. Trimming stripped 0 bases from V and 4 bases from J, with 6 bases between. Germline V gene sequence: CDR1 MNHEY, CDR2 SMNVEV (reference sequence). The CDR3 DNA reads TGTGCCAGCAGTTTATCTCTCCGAGAGACCCAGTACTTC. Translation gives CASSLSLRETQYF.

Notes on this clone: The junction and the germline gene differ at one end; a read error may be behind it. V usage is TRBV29-1 and J usage is TRBJ2-3; tentative D call: TRBD2 (7 bases). Germline V gene sequence: CDR1 SQVTM, CDR2 ANQGSEA. The CDR3 loop spans 14 amino acids. The CDR3 DNA follows: TGCAGCGTTAAAGAAGGGGGGGCCACAGATACGCAGTATTTT. Amino acid sequence: CSVKEGGATDTQYF.

This chain joins TRBV2 and TRBJ2-1, with D tentatively TRBD2 (5 bases). Trimming cost V 8 bases and J 4 bases, with 9 bases left between them. The CDR3 consists of 12 residues. Germline assignment: CDR1 SNHLY and CDR2 FYNNEI. The CDR3, as DNA: TGTGCCAGCCGGGATAGATACAATGAGCAGTTCTTC. Amino acid sequence: CASRDRYNEQFF.

The chain joins TRBV5-1 to TRBJ2-2, with 8 bases lining up with TRBD2. After removal of 2 bases from V and 0 bases from J, the junction contained 9 bases not matched to a gene. The CDR3 runs 18 residues. Germline CDR1 reads SGHRS; CDR2 reads YFSETQ. The CDR3 DNA reads TGCGCCAGCAGCTTATGGCTAGCGGGCCTGTCGAACACCGGGGAGCTGTTTTTT. Translation: CASSLWLAGLSNTGELFF.

The chain has TRBV11-2 and TRBJ2-5, with 8 bases that match TRBD1. Germline lookup yields CDR1 SGHAT and CDR2 FQNNGV. The CDR3 loop spans 17 amino acids. Trimming cost V 0 bases and J 5 bases; bases outside gene matches: 11. Written as DNA, the CDR3 is TGTGCCAGCAGCTTAGAGATAGTCGGCAGGGGGCCTGAGACCCAGTACTTC. Protein sequence: CASSLEIVGRGPETQYF.

The chain combines TRBV6-5 with TRBJ1-1; 10 nucleotides line up with TRBD1. Trimming at V came to 0 bases and at J to 4 bases, leaving 2 bases not matched to a gene. This CDR3 has 15 residues. Germline CDR1 and CDR2: MNHEY and SVGAGI. The chain's CDR3 is CASSYSRTGGTEAFF. CDR3 in DNA: TGTGCCAGCAGTTACTCTCGGACAGGGGGCACTGAAGCTTTCTTT.

This chain links TRBV9 with TRBJ1-5; TRBD1 might be the D (6 bases). V lost 3 bases to trimming and J lost 4 bases, with 11 bases between them. The germline gives CDR1 SGDLS, CDR2 YYNGEE. CDR3 length equals 14 residues. CDR3 nucleotide sequence: TGTGCCAGCAGCGCCCAAACAGGGAATCAGCCCCAGCATTTT. The encoded protein is CASSAQTGNQPQHF.

This chain uses TRBV7-3 with TRBJ1-2; D possibly corresponds to TRBD1 (6 bases). Per the germline V gene, CDR1 is SGHTA and CDR2 is FQGTGA. The V and J ends lost 6 bases and 6 bases respectively, with 23 bases between them. The CDR3 runs 16 residues. CDR3: CASSPRGGNGWDGYTF. The CDR3 DNA follows: TGTGCCAGCAGTCCGCGAGGGGGTAATGGATGGGATGGCTACACCTTC.

V is TRBV28 and J is TRBJ2-7; 9 positions agree with TRBD1. This CDR3 comprises 15 residues. The trim removed 2 bases at V and 2 bases at J, leaving 4 bases unmatched. Germline V gene lookup returns CDR1 MDHEN and CDR2 SYDVKM. The chain's CDR3 is CASSLEGQGPYEQYF. In nucleotides, the CDR3 is TGTGCCAGCAGTTTAGAGGGACAGGGACCCTACGAGCAGTACTTC.

This chain uses TRBV30 with TRBJ2-5; 9 bases match TRBD1. Trimming removed 0 bases from V and 3 bases from J; junction bases left unmatched: 17. Germline values: CDR1 GTSNPN, CDR2 SVGIG (reference sequence). The CDR3 contains 19 residues. In nucleotides, the CDR3 is TGTGCCTGGAGTGTACGCCTTGGGCAAGGACAGGGGAGAAAAGAGACCCAGTACTTC. Translated: CAWSVRLGQGQGRKETQYF.

The chain joins TRBV9 to TRBJ2-1, with TRBD2 identical over 7 bases. Trimming cost V 0 bases and J 9 bases; bases outside gene matches: 9. Germline V CDR1 and CDR2: SGDLS, YYNGEE. The CDR3 extends over 15 amino acids. This CDR3 reads CASSVDGGRGSEQFF. CDR3 DNA sequence: TGTGCCAGCAGCGTAGACGGCGGGAGAGGTAGTGAGCAGTTCTTC.

This chain joins TRBV6-5 and TRBJ2-7; D possibly corresponds to TRBD1 (5 bases). The CDR3 is 15 residues long. V lost 0 bases to trimming and J lost 0 bases, with 9 bases between them. Germline CDR1 MNHEY, CDR2 SVGAGI. CDR3 bases: TGTGCCAGCAGTTACTCCAGGGCAAGCTCCTACGAGCAGTACTTC. Protein: CASSYSRASSYEQYF.

The CDR3 is CASSYSTSGNQYEQYF. The CDR3 nucleotides are TGTGCCAGCAGTTACTCCACTAGCGGGAATCAGTACGAGCAGTACTTC. The chain employs TRBV6-5 and TRBJ2-7; 10 bases map to TRBD2. Trimming removed 0 bases from V and 4 bases from J; junction bases left unmatched: 6. The CDR3 covers 16 residues. CDR1 MNHEY and CDR2 SVGAGI come from the germline V gene.